These 27 T cell receptor beta chains share one sample of origin, sequenced in a study of blood T cell repertoires in COVID-19. Sequencing was performed with immunoSEQ multiplex PCR; in TCRdb, only in-frame clones are kept and a portion is missing. The sample has about 310,000 clones; 70% to 90% are singletons. The sample consisted of PBMCs or T cells enriched from blood (not recorded which). These receptors were obtained from a man aged 25 to 40 who had recovered from COVID-19.

This clone occurred a few times. V is TRBV19 and J is TRBJ1-1; D remains ambiguous. V was clipped by 3 bases and J by 0 bases, with 8 bases between them. Germline loops: CDR1 LNHDA, CDR2 SQIVND (reference sequence). There are 14 residues in the CDR3. CDR3 sequence reads: CASSMLAMNTEAFF. CDR3 in DNA: TGTGCCAGTAGTATGCTGGCCATGAACACTGAAGCTTTCTTT. The entire variable domain, with the rest obtained from reference TRBV19 and TRBJ1-1, is as follows: DGGITQSPKYLFRKEGQNVTLSCEQNLNHDAMYWYRQDPGQGLRLIYYSQIVNDFQKGDIAEGYSVSREKKESFPLTVTSAQKNPTAFYLCASSMLAMNTEAFFGQGTRLTVV.

The chain employs TRBV30 and TRBJ2-5, with 9 bases identical to TRBD2. The CDR3 is 17 amino acids. Germline V gives CDR1 GTSNPN, CDR2 SVGIG (reference sequence). V lost 0 bases, J lost 5 bases, and 13 bases stayed unmatched. The CDR3 nucleotides read TGTGCCTGGAGTGTATGGCTAGCGGGGAAGCTGAGTGAGACCCAGTACTTC. Residues: CAWSVWLAGKLSETQYF.

On this clone itself: The same CDR3 is also encoded by other DNA sequences in this sample. The genes are TRBV2 and TRBJ1-5; 9 bases fit TRBD1. CDR1 is SNHLY and CDR2 is FYNNEI in the germline V gene. The length of the CDR3 is 14 residues. The junction had 5 bases not matched to a gene; V was cut back by 6 bases and J by 5 bases. The CDR3 DNA reads as TGTGCCAGCAGCGGACAGGGGTGGGATCAGCCCCAGCATTTT. It codes for CASSGQGWDQPQHF. Full variable domain (remainder filled in from reference TRBV2 and TRBJ1-5): EPEVTQTPSHQVTQMGQEVILRCVPISNHLYFYWYRQILGQKVEFLVSFYNNEISEKSEIFDDQFSVERPDGSNFTLKIRSTKLEDSAMYFCASSGQGWDQPQHFGDGTRLSIL.

The rearrangement joins TRBV6-5 to TRBJ2-7, with TRBD1 matching over 9 bases. Trimming took 2 bases from V and 3 from J; bases not matched to a gene: 2. The CDR3 has 14 amino acids. Germline V gives CDR1 MNHEY, CDR2 SVGAGI. The CDR3 here is CASSYTDRGYEQYF. CDR3 bases: TGTGCCAGCAGTTACACGGACAGGGGCTACGAGCAGTACTTC.

This chain joins TRBV6-5 and TRBJ1-2; 9 nucleotides line up with TRBD1. The CDR3 covers 14 residues. Trimming removed 7 bases from V and 7 bases from J; junction bases left unmatched: 10. Germline CDR1 reads MNHEY; CDR2 reads SVGAGI. CDR3 region: CASINPGQGFGYTF. The CDR3 coding sequence is TGTGCCAGCATTAACCCGGGACAGGGATTTGGCTACACCTTC.

CDR3: CATQGGQGVTGELFF. The CDR3 DNA is TGTGCCACTCAGGGGGGACAGGGTGTCACCGGGGAGCTGTTTTTT. The chain has TRBV15 and TRBJ2-2; 9 nucleotides line up with TRBD1. V shed 9 bases, J shed 4 bases, and the junction held 9 bases outside the gene matches. Germline CDR1 is LNHNV and CDR2 is YYDKDF (reference sequence). The CDR3 is 15 amino acids. Supplemented by reference TRBV15 and TRBJ2-2, the full variable domain reads DAMVIQNPRYQVTQFGKPVTLSCSQTLNHNVMYWYQQKSSQAPKLLFHYYDKDFNNEADTPDNFQSRRPNTSFCFLDIRSPGLGDTAMYLCATQGGQGVTGELFFGEGSRLTVL.

This chain uses TRBV12-3 or TRBV12-4 with TRBJ1-5; D unclear. V lost 6 bases and J 6 bases, leaving 12 bases between the germline ends. The CDR3 contains 13 residues. The CDR3 loop reads CASRTAGSQPQHF. The DNA for the CDR3 is TGTGCCAGCAGGACGGCCGGGAGTCAGCCCCAGCATTTT.

The gene calls are TRBV5-4 and TRBJ2-1; 7 bases are a match to TRBD1. Germline V CDR1 and CDR2: SGHNT, YYREEE (reference sequence). With 4 bases clipped from V and 7 bases from J, the junction kept 14 bases outside the gene matches. The CDR3 length is 16 residues. CDR3 amino acids: CASSPKRGRNGNEQFF. CDR3 in DNA: TGTGCCAGCAGCCCAAAGAGGGGGCGCAACGGTAATGAGCAGTTCTTC.

This clone was observed a single time. V and J are TRBV7-9 and TRBJ1-4; D uncertain. The CDR3 covers 14 residues. Deletions cut 5 bases from V and 5 bases from J, with 12 bases between. CDR1 is SEHNR and CDR2 is FQNEAQ in the germline V gene (reference sequence). CDR3 region: CASSGEGGNEKLFF. The CDR3 DNA sequence: TGTGCCAGCAGCGGGGAGGGTGGGAATGAAAAACTGTTTTTT.

The CDR3 DNA reads as TGCGCCAGCAGCCAAGATACGGCAGGGACTAATGAAAAACTGTTTTTT. Residues: CASSQDTAGTNEKLFF. The chain employs TRBV4-1 and TRBJ1-4; possibly TRBD1 for D (5 bases). The ends were cut back, 0 bases at V and 2 bases at J, with 10 bases in the middle. CDR1 and CDR2 (germline): MGHRA, YSYEKL. The CDR3 has 16 amino acids.

This clone occurred a few times. This chain joins TRBV4-3 and TRBJ2-1; TRBD1 might be the D (5 bases). Germline lookup yields CDR1 LGHNA and CDR2 YSLEER. The CDR3 totals 16 residues. V gave up 0 bases and J gave up 2 bases, with 11 bases separating them. The CDR3 sequence: CASSQDGAGPYNEQFF. CDR3 sequence (DNA): TGCGCCAGCAGCCAAGATGGGGCAGGTCCCTACAATGAGCAGTTCTTC.

This chain links TRBV5-1 with TRBJ1-5; 8 positions agree with TRBD1. This CDR3 has 14 residues. Germline CDR1 is SGHRS and CDR2 is YFSETQ. With 2 bases clipped from V and 5 bases from J, the junction kept 3 bases outside the gene matches. The CDR3 spells CASSLGQGYQPQHF. Here the CDR3 DNA reads TGCGCCAGCAGCTTAGGACAGGGCTATCAGCCCCAGCATTTT.

The gene calls are TRBV5-1 and TRBJ1-1; D is possibly TRBD1 (6 bases). V gave up 2 bases and J gave up 4 bases, with 15 bases separating them. Germline lookup yields CDR1 SGHRS and CDR2 YFSETQ. This CDR3 contains 15 residues. CDR3 DNA: TGCGCCAGCAGCTTCGAAAAATCAGGGGCCACTGAAGCTTTCTTT. This encodes CASSFEKSGATEAFF.

The V gene is TRBV9, the J gene TRBJ2-1; 7 bases fit TRBD2. The germline V gene has CDR1 SGDLS and CDR2 YYNGEE. V shed 0 bases and J 9 bases; nucleotides not matched to a gene: 3. CDR3 length: 13 amino acids. CDR3 in DNA: TGTGCCAGCAGCGTAGCTCCGGGAGGTGAGCAGTTCTTC. Translating gives CASSVAPGGEQFF. Full variable domain (remainder filled in from reference TRBV9 and TRBJ2-1): DSGVTQTPKHLITATGQRVTLRCSPRSGDLSVYWYQQSLDQGLQFLIQYYNGEERAKGNILERFSAQQFPDLHSELNLSSLELGDSALYFCASSVAPGGEQFFGPGTRLTVL.

CDR3 coding DNA: TGTGCCAGCAGTGGGGGGACCGTCTTGGAATCCTCACCCCTCCACTTT. It is translated as CASSGGTVLESSPLHF. The rearrangement links TRBV27 to TRBJ1-6; a weak D match, TRBD1 (5 bases). CDR3 length: 16 residues. V lost 5 bases, J lost 10 bases, and 21 bases lay in between. The germline CDR1 and CDR2 sequences are MNHEY and SMNVEV (reference sequence).

The chain uses TRBV19 and TRBJ1-6, with 8 bases identical to TRBD1. CDR3 length: 15 residues. V was pared by 5 bases and J by 8 bases, with 8 bases of the junction left unmatched. Germline V gene data show CDR1 as LNHDA and CDR2 as SQIVND (reference sequence). The CDR3 spells CASSRYRGWDSPLHF. The CDR3 DNA reads as TGTGCCAGTAGTCGCTACAGGGGGTGGGATTCACCCCTCCACTTT.

Concerning this clone itself: One junction end disagrees with the germline gene, perhaps due to a read error. V and J are TRBV7-7 and TRBJ2-4; possible D gene TRBD1, 6 bases. The CDR3 sequence is 15 residues long. Germline-derived CDR1 and CDR2 are SSHAT and FNYEAQ (reference sequence). CDR3 in DNA: TGTGCTAGCAGATATGACACAGGGGCCAAAAACATTCAGTACTTC. This encodes CASRYDTGAKNIQYF.

The chain is built from TRBV27 and TRBJ1-5; D ambiguous. V was shortened by 5 bases and J by 3 bases, with 14 bases between the two germline ends. The length of the CDR3 is 15 residues. Germline assignment: CDR1 MNHEY and CDR2 SMNVEV (reference sequence). The CDR3 DNA reads as TGTGCCAGCAGTCCAATCGACAAAGCCAATCAGCCCCAGCATTTT. It specifies CASSPIDKANQPQHF.

The genes are TRBV5-4 and TRBJ1-6, with D maybe TRBD1 (6 bases). Trimming stripped 2 bases from V and 5 bases from J, with 11 bases between. Germline lookup yields CDR1 SGHNT and CDR2 YYREEE (reference sequence). This CDR3 is 15 amino acids long. This CDR3 is CASSFGGDNNSPLHF. DNA of the CDR3: TGTGCCAGCAGCTTTGGGGGGGACAATAATTCACCCCTCCACTTT.

This sequence joins TRBV7-2 and TRBJ1-2, with D possibly TRBD1 on 5 matching bases. The CDR3 has 13 residues. CDR1 SGHTA and CDR2 FQGNSA come from the germline V gene. V lost 5 bases to trimming and J lost 2 bases, with 9 bases between them. CDR3 in amino acids: CASSPKGNYGYTF. The CDR3 DNA is TGTGCCAGCAGCCCCAAGGGGAACTATGGCTACACCTTC.

The chain recombines TRBV7-2 with TRBJ2-2; no reliable D call. The CDR3 totals 15 residues. The germline gives CDR1 SGHTA, CDR2 FQGNSA. The V end lost 1 base, the J end lost 4 bases, and 10 bases lay between the germline ends. The CDR3 sequence is CASSLVGEITGELFF. The CDR3 DNA follows: TGTGCCAGCAGCTTAGTGGGCGAAATCACCGGGGAGCTGTTTTTT. Full variable domain (remainder filled in from reference TRBV7-2 and TRBJ2-2): GAGVSQSPSNKVTEKGKDVELRCDPISGHTALYWYRQSLGQGLEFLIYFQGNSAPDKSGLPSDRFSAERTGGSVSTLTIQRTQQEDSAVYLCASSLVGEITGELFFGEGSRLTVL.

V usage is TRBV5-1 and J usage is TRBJ1-3; D gene uncertain. Germline CDR1 is SGHRS and CDR2 is YFSETQ. V was shortened by 3 bases and J by 4 bases, with 8 bases between the two germline ends. The CDR3 contains 13 residues. CDR3 nucleotide sequence: TGCGCCAGCAGCTCGATACAGGGAAACACCATATATTTT. Its protein is CASSSIQGNTIYF.

CDR3 sequence reads: CASSPPVKKAQGEQFF. The CDR3 nucleotides are TGTGCCAGCAGCCCCCCCGTTAAGAAAGCGCAAGGTGAGCAGTTCTTC. This chain uses TRBV7-6 with TRBJ2-1; D uncertain. The CDR3 has 16 residues. The V end lost 5 bases, the J end lost 9 bases, and 23 bases lay between the germline ends. Germline V gene sequence: CDR1 SGHVS, CDR2 FNYEAQ. Combining the CDR3 with reference TRBV7-6 and TRBJ2-1 gives the whole variable domain GAGVSQSPRYKVTKRGQDVALRCDPISGHVSLYWYRQALGQGPEFLTYFNYEAQQDKSGLPNDRFSAERPEGSISTLTIQRTEQRDSAMYRCASSPPVKKAQGEQFFGPGTRLTVL.

V usage is TRBV4-2 and J usage is TRBJ2-2, with D possibly matching TRBD1 (6 bases). The CDR3 contains 16 residues. Trimming left V 4 bases short and J 2 bases short, with 14 bases between. Germline V gives CDR1 LGHNA, CDR2 YNFKEQ. The CDR3: CASSLQWDTNTGELFF. The CDR3 DNA sequence: TGTGCCAGCAGCCTCCAATGGGACACAAACACCGGGGAGCTGTTTTTT.

This sequence joins TRBV3-1 (or the pseudogene TRBV3-2) and TRBJ2-2; 9 positions match TRBD2. CDR3 length: 18 residues. In germline, CDR1 is LGHDT, CDR2 YNNKEL (reference sequence). Germline trimming cut 4 bases from V and 1 base from J; bases unmatched to any gene: 10. The CDR3 loop is CASSRRERGAQNTGELFF. The DNA of the CDR3 is TGTGCCAGCAGCCGTCGAGAGCGGGGGGCCCAGAACACCGGGGAGCTGTTTTTT.

The CDR3 sequence: CASSRSGQFYGYTF. CDR3 nucleotide sequence: TGTGCCAGCAGCCGCAGCGGACAGTTCTATGGCTACACCTTC. V is TRBV14 and J is TRBJ1-2; perhaps TRBD1 as D (6 bases). The ends were cut back, 4 bases at V and 4 bases at J, with 13 bases in the middle. CDR1 and CDR2 from the germline V gene are SGHDN and FVKESK. The CDR3 runs to 14 residues.

The chain joins TRBV7-2 to TRBJ2-1; no clear D gene. Germline V gene data show CDR1 as SGHTA and CDR2 as FQGNSA. The V end lost 3 bases, the J end lost 3 bases, and 3 bases lay between the germline ends. The CDR3 spans 12 residues. The CDR3 nucleotides are TGTGCCAGCAGCTTTAACTACAATGAGCAGTTCTTC. It codes for CASSFNYNEQFF.